The present T cell receptor (beta chain) was sequenced within a study of blood T cell repertoires in COVID-19. Sequenced by immunoSEQ multiplex PCR; TCRdb stores in-frame clones only, minus some. The sample carries 200,000 or so clones, around four fifths recorded once. J lost 1 base, V lost 2 bases, and 13 bases had no gene match. In germline, CDR1 is SGHVS, CDR2 FQNEAQ. This CDR3 region has 19 residues. Material: peripheral blood. The clonotype was recovered from a woman between 25 and 40 years old with acute or convalescent COVID-19. J is TRBJ2-1 and V is TRBV7-8, with 8 bases fitting TRBD2. The CDR3: CASSLKGSGEIWSYNEQFF. CDR3 in DNA: TGTGCCAGCAGCTTAAAGGGTAGCGGGGAGATTTGGTCCTACAATGAGCAGTTCTTC.